Detailed here is one T cell receptor beta chain. The source of the sample is a study of blood T cell repertoires in COVID-19. On the study more broadly: Both acute and convalescent COVID-19 samples were obtained from the United States, Italy and Spain.

The CDR3 extends over 14 amino acids. Trimming pared 0 bases from V and 2 bases from J, leaving 9 bases between. Looked up from germline, CDR1 is SGHTS and CDR2 is YDEGEE. Original handling: Reference gene primers were amplified, and this amplification served to estimate nucleated cell counts. Method: immunoSEQ multiplex PCR; TCRdb's copy keeps in-frame clones and lacks some. The D gene and trimming were derived from the DNA, and the V and J assignments and clone size from that table. This sample has approximately 110,000 clones, with 75% to 90% found just once. The V call is TRBV5-8, the J call TRBJ2-7; D uncertain. Sequenced: peripheral blood. This sequence was found in a woman aged 80 or over with COVID-19, enrolled during active disease. CDR3 sequence reads: CASSLGLATYEQYF. CDR3 in DNA: TGTGCCAGCAGCTTGGGACTCGCTACCTACGAGCAGTACTTC.